The TCR beta chain described here comes from a study of technical replicates of blood from a few donors. TCRdb keeps only in-frame clones here, not all; method: immunoSEQ multiplex PCR. The sample carries tens of thousands of clones, 94% recorded once. The CDR3 consists of 18 residues. Trimming cost V 0 bases and J 5 bases, with 19 bases left between them. CDR1 is SGHAT, CDR2 FQDESV, per germline (reference sequence). Sequencing was done on a sample of T cells isolated from PBMCs. The clonotype was recovered from a human donor in good health. The J gene is TRBJ2-2, the V gene TRBV11-1, with a weak D call TRBD2 (5 bases). CDR3 region: CASSLAMGVRGGTGELFF. The CDR3 region has the DNA TGTGCCAGCAGCTTAGCCATGGGTGTCCGGGGTGGAACCGGGGAGCTGTTTTTT.